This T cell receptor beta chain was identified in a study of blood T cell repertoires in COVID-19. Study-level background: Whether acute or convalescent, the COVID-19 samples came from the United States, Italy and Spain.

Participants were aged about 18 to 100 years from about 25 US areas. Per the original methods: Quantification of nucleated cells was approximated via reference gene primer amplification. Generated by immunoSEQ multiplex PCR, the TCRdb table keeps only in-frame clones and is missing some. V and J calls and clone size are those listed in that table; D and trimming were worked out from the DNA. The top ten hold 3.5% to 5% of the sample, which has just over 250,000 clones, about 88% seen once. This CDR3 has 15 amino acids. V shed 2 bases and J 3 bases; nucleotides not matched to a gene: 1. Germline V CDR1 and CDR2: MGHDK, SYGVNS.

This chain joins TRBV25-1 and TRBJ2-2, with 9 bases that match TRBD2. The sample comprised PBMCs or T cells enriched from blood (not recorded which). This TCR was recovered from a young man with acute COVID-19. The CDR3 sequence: CASSERGRDTGELFF. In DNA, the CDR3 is TGTGCCAGCAGTGAACGCGGGAGGGACACCGGGGAGCTGTTTTTT.